This T cell receptor (beta chain) stems from a study of radiotherapy plus CTLA-4 blockade in lung cancer. Produced via immunoSEQ multiplex PCR; TCRdb's table is partial and in-frame only. In the table there are tens of thousands of clones, approximately 85% of which are singletons. The length of the CDR3 is 15 residues. CDR1 is SGHTA, CDR2 FQGNSA, per germline. V gave up 5 bases and J gave up 6 bases, with 19 bases separating them. Enrolled patients, whose metastatic non-small-cell lung cancer was chemo-refractory, received focal radiation plus CTLA-4 blockade with ipilimumab. About this clone: Its antigen is unknown.

Findings and caveats of the study: Blood saw expansion of tumor-derived TCR clones after radiotherapy plus ipilimumab.

V is TRBV7-2 and J is TRBJ1-2; tentative D call: TRBD1 (5 bases). Material: peripheral blood, obtained from a patient treated with radiotherapy plus ipilimumab. This clonotype originated in a human donor with non-small cell lung cancer whose response to radiotherapy plus ipilimumab could not be evaluated. The CDR3 region is CASSIRGTSGNGYTF. The CDR3 DNA reads TGTGCCAGCAGCATTCGGGGGACGAGTGGGAATGGCTACACCTTC.